These 20 T cell receptor beta chains share one sample of origin, sequenced in a study of blood T cell repertoires in COVID-19 (dated by TCRdb to 2019 to 2021). Receptor libraries were prepared by the immunoSEQ multiplex PCR assay. As stored in TCRdb, this immuneACCESS dataset retains in-frame rearrangements with V and J assigned. A fraction of the clones does not appear; measured against another copy, unresolved V genes explain less than half of the discrepancy, and the remainder lacks a known reason. This sample is represented by 70,000 to 95,000 clones; around 84% of them were singletons. The ten largest account for 20% to 25% of the sample. The sample was peripheral blood. These receptors were collected from a woman aged 45-65 years with acute or convalescent COVID-19.

CDR3 in amino acids: CASSGFGTGYTDTQYF. As DNA, the CDR3 is TGTGCCAGCAGCGGATTCGGGACAGGGTACACAGATACGCAGTATTTT. The chain joins TRBV9 to TRBJ2-3, with 9 bases fitting TRBD1. The CDR3 sequence is 16 residues long. V lost 3 bases, J lost 2 bases, and 7 bases stayed unmatched. Germline V gives CDR1 SGDLS, CDR2 YYNGEE.

The chain uses TRBV3-1 (or the pseudogene TRBV3-2) and TRBJ2-3, with D perhaps matching TRBD2 (6 bases). Germline V gene sequence: CDR1 LGHDT, CDR2 YNNKEL (reference sequence). The V gene lost 3 bases and the J gene lost 10 bases, with 11 bases spanning the gap. This CDR3 spans 12 amino acids. CDR3 loop: CASSHLGGAQYF. The CDR3 DNA reads as TGTGCCAGCAGCCATTTGGGAGGCGCGCAGTATTTT.

The chain employs TRBV6-5 and TRBJ2-1, with TRBD1 matching 7 bases. The V gene end was trimmed by 4 bases and the J gene end by 14 bases; junction bases not matched to a gene: 8. Germline CDR1 and CDR2: MNHEY and SVGAGI. The CDR3 is 12 residues long. CDR3 sequence (DNA): TGTGCCAGCAGTTCAGGGGTTACAGGGGAGTTCTTC. It encodes CASSSGVTGEFF.

V usage is TRBV30 and J usage is TRBJ1-1, with D possibly being TRBD1 (5 bases). The germline V gene has CDR1 GTSNPN and CDR2 SVGIG (reference sequence). The CDR3 consists of 13 residues. The V and J ends lost 3 bases and 11 bases respectively, with 19 bases between them. The CDR3 DNA reads as TGTGCCTGGAGGACCGGCGCTAAGGGGATGGCTTTCTTT. Amino acid sequence: CAWRTGAKGMAFF.

The chain uses TRBV18 and TRBJ2-5; D not resolved. The V gene lost 8 bases and the J gene lost 0 bases, with 10 bases spanning the gap. Germline lookup yields CDR1 KGHSH and CDR2 LQKENI. The CDR3 covers 13 residues. The CDR3 nucleotides are TGTGCCAGCGAGCGTGGGTACCAAGAGACCCAGTACTTC. It translates to CASERGYQETQYF. The complete variable domain, with remaining parts taken from reference TRBV18 and TRBJ2-5, reads NAGVMQNPRHLVRRRGQEARLRCSPMKGHSHVYWYRQLPEEGLKFMVYLQKENIIDESGMPKERFSAEFPKEGPSILRIQQVVRGDSAAYFCASERGYQETQYFGPGTRLLVL.

The chain combines TRBV11-2 with TRBJ2-7; 7 bases are shared with TRBD1. The germline CDR1 and CDR2 sequences are SGHAT and FQNNGV. V lost 3 bases and J lost 3; bases outside the gene matches: 2. This CDR3 has 13 amino acids. CDR3 region: CASSLGQYYEQYF. CDR3 DNA sequence: TGTGCCAGCAGCTTGGGACAGTACTACGAGCAGTACTTC.

The genes are TRBV7-2 and TRBJ2-5, with 7 bases lining up with TRBD1. This CDR3 contains 13 residues. J lost 8 bases, V lost 7 bases, and 10 bases had no gene match. Germline lookup yields CDR1 SGHTA and CDR2 FQGNSA. DNA of the CDR3: TGTGCCAGCATTCTGACAGGGCAGGGAACCCAGTACTTC. Its protein product is CASILTGQGTQYF.

This clone was observed once. V gene TRBV10-2 combines with J gene TRBJ2-5, with TRBD1 matching over 9 bases. The CDR3 contains 14 residues. V gave up 8 bases and J gave up 5 bases; unmatched junction bases: 9. The V gene's germline CDR1 is WSHSY and CDR2 SAAADI. For the CDR3, the DNA is TGCGCCAGCGGGGGGGGACAGGGAGGGGAGACCCAGTACTTC. It is translated as CASGGGQGGETQYF.

The rearrangement links TRBV28 to TRBJ1-5; 9 bases map to TRBD1. Germline V gene data show CDR1 as MDHEN and CDR2 as SYDVKM. This CDR3 spans 14 amino acids. V lost 10 bases to trimming and J lost 1 base; unmatched junction nucleotides: 5. CDR3 DNA sequence: TGTGCCATCGGGGACAGGGACAGCAATCAGCCCCAGCATTTT. Amino acid sequence: CAIGDRDSNQPQHF.

This clone was observed a single time. The sample carries other DNA sequences with the same CDR3. This chain joins TRBV5-1 and TRBJ1-1, with TRBD1 as a possible D gene (6 bases). Germline V gene lookup returns CDR1 SGHRS and CDR2 YFSETQ. With 3 bases removed from V and 0 bases from J, the gap between germline ends came to 9 bases. There are 14 residues in the CDR3. This CDR3 is CASSSDSMNTEAFF. The DNA of the CDR3 is TGCGCCAGCAGCTCGGACAGCATGAACACTGAAGCTTTCTTT.

The J gene is TRBJ2-5, the V gene TRBV7-9; 10 bases are a match to TRBD2. CDR3 length: 16 amino acids. Germline assignment: CDR1 SEHNR and CDR2 FQNEAQ (reference sequence). Losses at the gene ends were 2 bases for V and 5 bases for J; bases not matched to a gene: 8. Here the CDR3 DNA reads TGTGCCAGCAGCTTAAAATCTAGCGGGAGATTTGAGACCCAGTACTTC. Encoded protein: CASSLKSSGRFETQYF.

The genes are TRBV18 and TRBJ2-5; D is uncertain. Trimming removed 4 bases at V and 5 bases at J, with 11 bases between. CDR3 size: 13 residues. CDR1 is KGHSH, CDR2 LQKENI, per germline. This CDR3 reads CASSLLTWETQYF. As DNA, the CDR3 is TGTGCCAGCTCACTACTAACTTGGGAGACCCAGTACTTC.

This clone was picked up one time. The chain couples TRBV2 to TRBJ2-2, with D unclear. V lost 4 bases to trimming and J lost 3 bases, with 15 bases between them. The germline V gene encodes CDR1 SNHLY and CDR2 FYNNEI. This CDR3 is 16 amino acids long. CDR3 loop: CASSGSVVRDTGELFF. The CDR3 coding sequence is TGTGCCAGCAGTGGCTCCGTGGTCCGGGACACCGGGGAGCTGTTTTTT.

The chain recombines TRBV9 with TRBJ2-4, with 7 bases fitting TRBD1. With V trimmed by 2 bases and J by 8 bases, 13 bases remained unmatched. This CDR3 contains 16 residues. Germline V gene data show CDR1 as SGDLS and CDR2 as YYNGEE. CDR3 nucleotides: TGTGCCAGCAGCGTCGGGGACAGCAAACCCTCGGACATTCAGTACTTC. It yields the protein CASSVGDSKPSDIQYF.

The rearrangement uses TRBV27 and TRBJ2-1; D may be TRBD2 (6 bases). The CDR3 spans 16 residues. Germline-derived CDR1 and CDR2 are MNHEY and SMNVEV (reference sequence). V lost 6 bases and J lost 0, with 15 bases in between. This CDR3 reads CASRPPDGSSYNEQFF. CDR3 sequence (DNA): TGTGCCAGCAGACCACCGGACGGGAGCTCCTACAATGAGCAGTTCTTC.

CDR3 nucleotides: TGTGCCAGCAGGAGAGGCGGCTCGACTCTACAAGAGACCCAGTACTTC. As protein: CASRRGGSTLQETQYF. This chain joins TRBV2 and TRBJ2-5; no firm D call. Germline V lookup: CDR1 SNHLY, CDR2 FYNNEI. V was pared by 6 bases and J by 2 bases, with 19 bases between. The CDR3 totals 16 residues.

The chain is built from TRBV6-1 and TRBJ1-5; 8 bases are shared with TRBD1. Trimming removed 6 bases from V and 7 bases from J; junction bases left unmatched: 5. CDR1 is MNHNS, CDR2 SASEGT, per germline. The CDR3 is 13 amino acids. CDR3 region: CASSSDRVQPQHF. CDR3 sequence (DNA): TGTGCCAGCAGCTCGGACAGGGTACAGCCCCAGCATTTT.

This clone was seen more than once but under ten times. The chain couples TRBV10-2 to TRBJ2-1; D perhaps matches TRBD2 (5 bases). Germline loops: CDR1 WSHSY, CDR2 SAAADI. The CDR3 consists of 13 residues. With 6 bases removed from V and 0 bases from J, the gap between germline ends came to 6 bases. Here the CDR3 DNA reads TGCGCCAGCAGACTAGACTCCTACAATGAGCAGTTCTTC. This sequence encodes CASRLDSYNEQFF.

Here the CDR3 DNA reads TGTGCCAGCAGTTGGGACAGTTCCGTAGGGGCCAACGTCCTGACTTTC. As protein: CASSWDSSVGANVLTF. The rearrangement joins TRBV6-5 to TRBJ2-6, with 7 bases fitting TRBD1. The CDR3 contains 16 residues. The trim removed 4 bases at V and 4 bases at J, leaving 7 bases unmatched. From germline, CDR1 is MNHEY and CDR2 SVGAGI.

The V call is TRBV7-9, the J call TRBJ1-1; D possibly corresponds to TRBD1 (6 bases). The CDR3 contains 16 residues. V gave up 1 base and J gave up 8 bases, with 20 bases separating them. Germline assignment: CDR1 SEHNR and CDR2 FQNEAQ (reference sequence). CDR3: CASSLEGWAGTPEAFF. The CDR3 nucleotides read TGTGCCAGCAGCTTAGAGGGTTGGGCCGGGACACCGGAAGCTTTCTTT.